One sample yielded the 27 T cell receptor beta chains listed below, sequenced in a study of early T cells in non-severe SARS-CoV-2 infection. TCRdb ran MiXCR on the 5' RACE reads and lists one entry per CDR3 protein. The repertoire consists of about 67,000 distinct CDR3 sequences, with roughly 10% occurring once and the leading ten covering 3.5% to 4%. The sequenced sample consisted of whole blood. These receptors all stem from an adult who was a healthcare worker with PCR-confirmed SARS-CoV-2 infection or an uninfected control (not recorded which).

This clonotype was found a few times. The CDR3 nucleotides are TGTGCCACCTGGGCTAGCGGGTCCTACCAAGAGACCCAGTACTTC. It specifies CATWASGSYQETQYF. The rearrangement joins TRBV10-3 to TRBJ2-5, with 8 bases fitting TRBD2. This CDR3 spans 15 amino acids. V shed 10 bases and J 0 bases; nucleotides not matched to a gene: 10. Germline-derived CDR1 and CDR2 are ENHRY and SYGVKD.

This clonotype was seen only a few times. The V gene is TRBV7-9, the J gene TRBJ1-5; D is possibly TRBD1 (5 bases). Trimming shortened V by 4 bases and J by 0 bases, and 19 bases separated the two germline ends. This CDR3 contains 18 residues. In germline, CDR1 is SEHNR, CDR2 FQNEAQ (reference sequence). This CDR3 reads CASSYIKYSGYSNQPQHF. CDR3 nucleotide sequence: TGTGCCAGCAGCTACATAAAGTACTCAGGGTATAGCAATCAGCCCCAGCATTTT. Variable domain in full (rest from reference TRBV7-9 and TRBJ1-5): DTGVSQNPRHKITKRGQNVTFRCDPISEHNRLYWYRQTLGQGPEFLTYFQNEAQLEKSRLLSDRFSAERPKGSFSTLEIQRTEQGDSAMYLCASSYIKYSGYSNQPQHFGDGTRLSIL.

There are a few counts of this clonotype. The chain uses TRBV20-1 and TRBJ1-5; the D is unclear. Germline V gene lookup returns CDR1 DFQATT and CDR2 SNEGSKA (reference sequence). The germline V and J ends were trimmed by 1 base and 6 bases, with 10 bases remaining between them. The CDR3 contains 13 residues. The CDR3 bases are TGCAGTGCTAGAGTAGTCGAGGGTCAGCCCCAGCATTTT. Translating it yields CSARVVEGQPQHF.

Ten or more counts support this clonotype. CDR3 bases: TGTGCCAGCAGCTTAGGGACAGGGGGTCACAATGAGCAGTTCTTC. Translating gives CASSLGTGGHNEQFF. The chain links TRBV11-2 to TRBJ2-1, with 10 bases aligning to TRBD1. The CDR3 loop spans 15 amino acids. Germline V lookup: CDR1 SGHAT, CDR2 FQNNGV. V was pared by 1 base and J by 5 bases, with 2 bases of the junction left unmatched.

This chain connects TRBV5-6 to TRBJ2-3; 8 nucleotides match TRBD2. Germline V lookup: CDR1 SGHDT, CDR2 YYEEEE. The CDR3 is 15 residues long. V lost 2 bases, J lost 1 base, and 3 bases stayed unmatched. CDR3 coding DNA: TGTGCCAGCAGCTTACAAGCGGGGGGCACAGATACGCAGTATTTT. Protein product: CASSLQAGGTDTQYF.

This clonotype was found many times. CDR3 loop: CASSQGRVDLGAFF. CDR3 nucleotide sequence: TGTGCCAGCAGCCAAGGTCGGGTGGACCTGGGAGCTTTCTTT. This chain joins TRBV3-1 and TRBJ1-1; D call uncertain. The V end was cut by 1 base, the J end by 10 bases, with 16 bases between. Germline CDR1 LGHDT, CDR2 YNNKEL (reference sequence). This CDR3 is 14 amino acids long.

A few counts support this clonotype. This chain connects TRBV5-1 to TRBJ1-4; TRBD1 agrees at 9 bases. CDR1 is SGHRS, CDR2 YFSETQ, per germline. The V segment lost 4 bases and the J segment 5 bases; nucleotides outside the gene matches: 3. CDR3 length: 14 residues. The CDR3 here is CASSIGQGNEKLFF. The CDR3 DNA sequence: TGCGCCAGCAGCATAGGACAGGGGAATGAAAAACTGTTTTTT.

V gene TRBV3-1 combines with J gene TRBJ2-1; D call uncertain. Trimming took 7 bases from V and 5 from J, leaving 6 bases between them. Germline V CDR1 and CDR2: LGHDT, YNNKEL (reference sequence). The CDR3 is 11 residues long. The CDR3 here is CASTRDNEQFF. The CDR3 region has the DNA TGTGCCAGCACTAGGGACAATGAGCAGTTCTTC.

This clonotype came up many times. This chain uses TRBV11-2 with TRBJ2-5; D gene ambiguous. Germline loops: CDR1 SGHAT, CDR2 FQNNGV. Between the trimmed V and J ends, which lost 0 bases and 4 bases, there was a span of 12 bases. The CDR3 consists of 15 residues. CDR3 residues: CASSLDPGFAETQYF. The CDR3 nucleotides read TGTGCCAGCAGCTTAGATCCCGGGTTTGCAGAGACCCAGTACTTC.

This clonotype was detected many times. The chain employs TRBV12-3 or TRBV12-4 and TRBJ2-7, with D possibly TRBD2 on 5 matching bases. Deletions cut 6 bases from V and 0 bases from J, with 12 bases between. The CDR3 has 14 amino acids. The CDR3 sequence is CASSYGVVSYEQYF. The CDR3 coding sequence is TGTGCCAGCAGCTACGGGGTGGTCTCCTACGAGCAGTACTTC.

Many counts were recorded for this clonotype. The chain has TRBV19 and TRBJ2-5; 7 bases are a match to TRBD2. The CDR3 covers 15 residues. The V gene's germline CDR1 is LNHDA and CDR2 SQIVND (reference sequence). The V gene end was trimmed by 10 bases and the J gene end by 5 bases; junction bases not matched to a gene: 16. The CDR3 region is CATGLNMAGEETQYF. CDR3 bases: TGTGCCACCGGACTGAATATGGCGGGAGAGGAGACCCAGTACTTC.

This clonotype was observed a handful of times. The rearrangement links TRBV5-1 to TRBJ1-6; the D gene is possibly TRBD1 (5 bases). V was cut by 4 bases and J by 8 bases, with 13 bases left in between. Germline V gives CDR1 SGHRS, CDR2 YFSETQ. The CDR3 sequence is 14 residues long. The CDR3 nucleotides are TGCGCCAGCAGCCGTCGGGACGGTTATTCACCCCTCCACTTT. Its protein product is CASSRRDGYSPLHF.

This clonotype was seen a handful of times. The chain joins TRBV24-1 to TRBJ2-5, with a tentative D call TRBD2 (6 bases). V was clipped by 3 bases and J by 5 bases, with 9 bases between them. Germline loops: CDR1 KGHDR, CDR2 SFDVKD. The CDR3 length is 13 residues. CDR3 sequence: CATSDGGSETQYF. The DNA of the CDR3 is TGTGCCACCAGTGATGGGGGGTCGGAGACCCAGTACTTC.

This clonotype was picked up a small number of times. The chain employs TRBV19 and TRBJ1-4; no definite D call. CDR3 length: 12 residues. Germline-derived CDR1 and CDR2 are LNHDA and SQIVND (reference sequence). V lost 5 bases and J lost 8, with 9 bases in between. CDR3 DNA sequence: TGTGCCAGTAGTTTTCGGTCCGAAAAACTGTTTTTT. It yields the protein CASSFRSEKLFF.

V gene TRBV9 combines with J gene TRBJ2-3; D call uncertain. Between the trimmed V and J ends, which lost 0 bases and 9 bases, there was a span of 8 bases. In germline, CDR1 is SGDLS, CDR2 YYNGEE. This CDR3 spans 12 amino acids. The CDR3 spells CASSVDTRTQYF. CDR3 in DNA: TGTGCCAGCAGCGTAGATACGCGAACGCAGTATTTT.

This clonotype was observed many times. The V and J genes are TRBV11-3 and TRBJ2-7, with 10 bases that match TRBD1. Germline CDR1 SGHNT, CDR2 YENEEA. Losses at the gene ends were 5 bases for V and 2 bases for J; bases not matched to a gene: 6. This CDR3 comprises 15 residues. CDR3 nucleotide sequence: TGTGCCAGCAGCGATGAGGGACAGGGGACCTACGAGCAGTACTTC. It specifies CASSDEGQGTYEQYF.

This clonotype has just a few counts. This rearrangement joins TRBV20-1 to TRBJ2-5; D is unclear. The germline gives CDR1 DFQATT, CDR2 SNEGSKA (reference sequence). V was clipped by 3 bases and J by 5 bases, with 10 bases between them. The CDR3 totals 12 residues. The CDR3 region is CSARRHSETQYF. In DNA, the CDR3 is TGCAGTGCTAGGCGCCATTCCGAGACCCAGTACTTC.

This chain links TRBV23-1 with TRBJ2-5; D is perhaps TRBD2 (5 bases). TRBV23-1 belongs to the ORF category, with a function that is uncertain. V lost 0 bases, J lost 5 bases, and 10 bases lay in between. The CDR3 contains 14 residues. The CDR3 region is CASSQSYGEETQYF. The CDR3 bases are TGCGCCAGCAGTCAATCGTACGGGGAGGAGACCCAGTACTTC.

The V call is TRBV11-1, the J call TRBJ2-3; D uncertain. V was pared by 3 bases and J by 4 bases, with 5 bases between. This CDR3 has 12 amino acids. The germline V gene has CDR1 SGHAT and CDR2 FQDESV (reference sequence). The CDR3 loop reads CASSLLPDTQYF. CDR3 nucleotide sequence: TGTGCCAGCAGCTTGCTTCCAGATACGCAGTATTTT.

This clonotype appeared a few times. The V gene is TRBV19, the J gene TRBJ2-3, with D unclear. This CDR3 comprises 13 residues. V lost 5 bases and J lost 0, with 6 bases in between. Germline-derived CDR1 and CDR2 are LNHDA and SQIVND (reference sequence). The CDR3 coding sequence is TGTGCCAGTAGTCTGATAAGCACAGATACGCAGTATTTT. As protein: CASSLISTDTQYF.

This clonotype showed up many times. This chain uses TRBV30 with TRBJ2-6, with D perhaps matching TRBD2 (5 bases). Between the trimmed V and J ends, which lost 5 bases and 0 bases, there was a span of 8 bases. Looked up from germline, CDR1 is GTSNPN and CDR2 is SVGIG (reference sequence). The CDR3 contains 14 residues. The CDR3 reads CAWGEGSGANVLTF. CDR3 nucleotides: TGTGCCTGGGGAGAGGGCTCTGGGGCCAACGTCCTGACTTTC.

This clonotype was counted ten times or more. J is TRBJ2-3 and V is TRBV24-1; 8 nucleotides agree with TRBD1. This CDR3 spans 16 amino acids. CDR1 is KGHDR and CDR2 is SFDVKD in the germline V gene. V shed 3 bases, J shed 4 bases, and the junction held 8 bases outside the gene matches. The CDR3, as DNA: TGTGCCACCAGTGATCCTCAGGGGGCTCATGCAGATACGCAGTATTTT. Amino acid sequence: CATSDPQGAHADTQYF.

This clonotype was seen many times. The chain employs TRBV12-3 or TRBV12-4 and TRBJ2-1, with 8 bases lining up with TRBD2. The CDR3 consists of 14 residues. V dropped 8 bases and J dropped 5; count of bases not matched to a gene: 8. The CDR3 DNA is TGTGCCAGCGGTATAGCGGGGCTTAACAATGAGCAGTTCTTC. This sequence encodes CASGIAGLNNEQFF.

The table lists this clonotype with a few counts. This chain links TRBV3-1 with TRBJ2-7, with D perhaps TRBD2 (7 bases). Trimming removed 4 bases from V and 0 bases from J, with 13 bases in between. The germline V gene encodes CDR1 LGHDT and CDR2 YNNKEL (reference sequence). The CDR3 contains 15 residues. DNA for the CDR3: TGTGCCAGCAGCCTCAGGGGCGGGGGCTCCTACGAGCAGTACTTC. Translation gives CASSLRGGGSYEQYF.

This sequence joins TRBV3-1 and TRBJ2-5; 10 bases match TRBD2. This CDR3 region has 16 residues. Germline V gene sequence: CDR1 LGHDT, CDR2 YNNKEL (reference sequence). V lost 3 bases, J lost 3 bases, and 7 bases stayed unmatched. CDR3 DNA sequence: TGTGCCAGCAGCCACCCAGCGGGAGGGCCCGAAGAGACCCAGTACTTC. Protein: CASSHPAGGPEETQYF.

The table lists this clonotype with many counts. The rearrangement uses TRBV20-1 and TRBJ2-3; 8 bases align to TRBD2. Trimming removed 6 bases from V and 3 bases from J; junction bases left unmatched: 11. Germline CDR1 reads DFQATT; CDR2 reads SNEGSKA (reference sequence). The CDR3 is 15 residues long. CDR3 protein: CSAPNAGGSTDTQYF. The DNA of the CDR3 is TGCAGTGCGCCCAATGCGGGGGGTTCTACAGATACGCAGTATTTT.

This clonotype has ten or more counts. The chain employs TRBV5-1 and TRBJ2-5; the match to TRBD2 covers 7 bases. This CDR3 spans 14 amino acids. CDR1 SGHRS and CDR2 YFSETQ come from the germline V gene. Trimming cost V 5 bases and J 5 bases; bases outside gene matches: 9. CDR3: CASSYPQGGETQYF. The CDR3 DNA reads as TGCGCCAGCAGTTATCCTCAGGGAGGGGAGACCCAGTACTTC.